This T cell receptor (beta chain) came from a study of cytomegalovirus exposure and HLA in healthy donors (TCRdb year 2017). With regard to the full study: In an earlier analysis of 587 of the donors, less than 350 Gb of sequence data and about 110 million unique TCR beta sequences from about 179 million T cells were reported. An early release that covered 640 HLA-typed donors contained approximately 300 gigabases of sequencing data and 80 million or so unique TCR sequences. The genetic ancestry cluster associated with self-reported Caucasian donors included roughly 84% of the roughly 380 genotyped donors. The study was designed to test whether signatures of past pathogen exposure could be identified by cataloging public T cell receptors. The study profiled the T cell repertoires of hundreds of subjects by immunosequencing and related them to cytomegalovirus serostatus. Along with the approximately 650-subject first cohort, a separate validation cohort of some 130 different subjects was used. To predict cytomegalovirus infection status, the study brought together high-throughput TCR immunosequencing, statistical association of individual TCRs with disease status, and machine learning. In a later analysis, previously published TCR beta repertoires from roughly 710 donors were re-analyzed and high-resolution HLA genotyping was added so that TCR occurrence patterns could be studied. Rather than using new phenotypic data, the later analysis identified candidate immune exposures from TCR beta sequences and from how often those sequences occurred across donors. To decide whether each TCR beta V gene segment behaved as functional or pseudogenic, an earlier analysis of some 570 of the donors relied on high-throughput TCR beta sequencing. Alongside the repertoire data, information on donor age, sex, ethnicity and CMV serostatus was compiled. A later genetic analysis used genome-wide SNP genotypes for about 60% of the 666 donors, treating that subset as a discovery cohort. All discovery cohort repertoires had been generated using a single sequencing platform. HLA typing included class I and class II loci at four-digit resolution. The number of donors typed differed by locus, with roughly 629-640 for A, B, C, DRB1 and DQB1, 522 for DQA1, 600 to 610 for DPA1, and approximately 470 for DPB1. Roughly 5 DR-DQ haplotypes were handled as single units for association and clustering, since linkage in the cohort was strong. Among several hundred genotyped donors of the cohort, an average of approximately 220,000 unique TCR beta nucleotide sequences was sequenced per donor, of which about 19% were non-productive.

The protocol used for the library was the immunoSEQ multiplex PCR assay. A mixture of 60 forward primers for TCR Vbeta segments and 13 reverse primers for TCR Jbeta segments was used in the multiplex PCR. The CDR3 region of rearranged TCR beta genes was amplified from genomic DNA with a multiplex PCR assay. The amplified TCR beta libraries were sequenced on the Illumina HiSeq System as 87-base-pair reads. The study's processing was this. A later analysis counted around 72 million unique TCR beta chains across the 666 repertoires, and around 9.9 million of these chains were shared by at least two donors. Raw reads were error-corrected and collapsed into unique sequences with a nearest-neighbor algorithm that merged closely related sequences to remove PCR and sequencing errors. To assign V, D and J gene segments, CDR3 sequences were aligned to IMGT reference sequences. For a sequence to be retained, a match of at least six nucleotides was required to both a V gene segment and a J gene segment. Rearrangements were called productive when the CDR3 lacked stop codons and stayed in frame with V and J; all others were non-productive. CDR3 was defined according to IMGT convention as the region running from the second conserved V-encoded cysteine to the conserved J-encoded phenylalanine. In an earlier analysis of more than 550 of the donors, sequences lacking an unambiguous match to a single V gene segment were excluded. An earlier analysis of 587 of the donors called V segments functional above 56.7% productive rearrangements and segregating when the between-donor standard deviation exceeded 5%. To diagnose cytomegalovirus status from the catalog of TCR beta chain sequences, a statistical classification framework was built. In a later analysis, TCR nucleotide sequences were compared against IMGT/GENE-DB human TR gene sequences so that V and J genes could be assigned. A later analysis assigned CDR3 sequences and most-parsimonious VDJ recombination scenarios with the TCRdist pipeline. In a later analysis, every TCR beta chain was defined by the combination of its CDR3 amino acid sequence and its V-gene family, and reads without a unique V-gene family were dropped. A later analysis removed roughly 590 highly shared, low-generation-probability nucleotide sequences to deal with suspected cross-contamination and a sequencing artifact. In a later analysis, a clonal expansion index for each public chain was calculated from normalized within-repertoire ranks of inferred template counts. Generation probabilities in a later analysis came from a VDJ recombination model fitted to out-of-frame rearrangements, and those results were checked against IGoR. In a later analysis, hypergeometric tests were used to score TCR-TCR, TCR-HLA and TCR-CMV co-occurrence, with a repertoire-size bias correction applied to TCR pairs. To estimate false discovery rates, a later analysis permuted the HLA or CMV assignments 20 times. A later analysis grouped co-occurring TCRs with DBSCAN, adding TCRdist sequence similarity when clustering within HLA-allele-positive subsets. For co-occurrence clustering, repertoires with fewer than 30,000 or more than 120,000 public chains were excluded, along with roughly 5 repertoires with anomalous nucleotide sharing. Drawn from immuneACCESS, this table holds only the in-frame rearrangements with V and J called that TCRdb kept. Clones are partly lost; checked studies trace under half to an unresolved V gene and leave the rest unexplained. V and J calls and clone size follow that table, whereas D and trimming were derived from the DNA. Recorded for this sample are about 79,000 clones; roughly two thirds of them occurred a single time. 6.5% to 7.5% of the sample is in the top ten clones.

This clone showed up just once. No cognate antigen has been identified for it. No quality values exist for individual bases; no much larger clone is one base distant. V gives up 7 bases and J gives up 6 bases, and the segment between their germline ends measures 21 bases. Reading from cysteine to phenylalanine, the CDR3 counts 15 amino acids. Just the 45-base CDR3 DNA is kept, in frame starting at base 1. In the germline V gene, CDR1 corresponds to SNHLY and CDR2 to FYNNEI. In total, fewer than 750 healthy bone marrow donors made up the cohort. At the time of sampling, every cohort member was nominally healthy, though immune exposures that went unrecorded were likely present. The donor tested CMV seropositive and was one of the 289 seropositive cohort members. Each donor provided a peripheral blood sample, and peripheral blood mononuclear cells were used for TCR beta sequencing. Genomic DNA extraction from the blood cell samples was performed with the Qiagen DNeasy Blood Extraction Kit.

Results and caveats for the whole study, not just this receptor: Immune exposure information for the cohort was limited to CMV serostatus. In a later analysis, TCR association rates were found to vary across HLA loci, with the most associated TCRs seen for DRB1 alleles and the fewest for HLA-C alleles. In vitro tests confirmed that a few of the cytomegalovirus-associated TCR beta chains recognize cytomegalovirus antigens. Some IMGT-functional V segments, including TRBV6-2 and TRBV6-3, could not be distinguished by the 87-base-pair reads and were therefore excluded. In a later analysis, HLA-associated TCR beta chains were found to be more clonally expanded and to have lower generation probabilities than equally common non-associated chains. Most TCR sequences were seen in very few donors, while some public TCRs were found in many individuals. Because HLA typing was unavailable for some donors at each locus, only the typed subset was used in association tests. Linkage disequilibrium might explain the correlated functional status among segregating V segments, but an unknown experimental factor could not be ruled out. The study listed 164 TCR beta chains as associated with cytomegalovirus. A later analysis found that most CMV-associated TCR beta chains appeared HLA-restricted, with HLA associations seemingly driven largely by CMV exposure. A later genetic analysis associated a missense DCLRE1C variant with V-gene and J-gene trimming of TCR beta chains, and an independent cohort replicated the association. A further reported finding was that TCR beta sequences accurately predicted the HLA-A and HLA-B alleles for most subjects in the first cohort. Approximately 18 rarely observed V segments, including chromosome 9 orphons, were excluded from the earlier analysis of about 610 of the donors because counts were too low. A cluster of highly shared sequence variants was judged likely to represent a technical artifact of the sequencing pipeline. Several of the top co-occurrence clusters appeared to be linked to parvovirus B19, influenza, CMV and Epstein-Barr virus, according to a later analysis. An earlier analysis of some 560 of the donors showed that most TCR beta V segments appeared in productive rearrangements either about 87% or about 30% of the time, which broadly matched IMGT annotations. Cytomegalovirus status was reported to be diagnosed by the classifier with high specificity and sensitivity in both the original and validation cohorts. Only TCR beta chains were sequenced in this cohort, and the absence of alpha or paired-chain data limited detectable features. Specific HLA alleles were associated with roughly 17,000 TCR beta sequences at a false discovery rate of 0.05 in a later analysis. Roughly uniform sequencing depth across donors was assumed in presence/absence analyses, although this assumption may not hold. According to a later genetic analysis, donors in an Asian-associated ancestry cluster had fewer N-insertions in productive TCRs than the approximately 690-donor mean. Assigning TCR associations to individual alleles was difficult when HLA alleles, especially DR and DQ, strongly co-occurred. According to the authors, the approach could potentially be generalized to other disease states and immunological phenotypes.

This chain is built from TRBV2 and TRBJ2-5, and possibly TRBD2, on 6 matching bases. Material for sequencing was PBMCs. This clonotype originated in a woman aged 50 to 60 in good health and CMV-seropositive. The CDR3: CASIGRGAFIKTQYF. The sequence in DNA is TGTGCCAGCATAGGGCGGGGAGCATTCATAAAGACCCAGTACTTC.